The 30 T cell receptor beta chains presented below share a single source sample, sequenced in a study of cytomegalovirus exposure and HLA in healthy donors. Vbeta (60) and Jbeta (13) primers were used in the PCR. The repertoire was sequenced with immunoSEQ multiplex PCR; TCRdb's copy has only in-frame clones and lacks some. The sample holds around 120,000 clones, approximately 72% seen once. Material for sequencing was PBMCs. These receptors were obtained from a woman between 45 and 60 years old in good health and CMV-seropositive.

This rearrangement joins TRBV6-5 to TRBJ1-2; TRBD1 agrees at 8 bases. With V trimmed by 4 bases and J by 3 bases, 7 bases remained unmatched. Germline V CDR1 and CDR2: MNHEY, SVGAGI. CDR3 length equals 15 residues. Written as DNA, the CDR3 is TGTGCCAGCAGTTCCTACAGGGGGACGTACTATGGCTACACCTTC. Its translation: CASSSYRGTYYGYTF.

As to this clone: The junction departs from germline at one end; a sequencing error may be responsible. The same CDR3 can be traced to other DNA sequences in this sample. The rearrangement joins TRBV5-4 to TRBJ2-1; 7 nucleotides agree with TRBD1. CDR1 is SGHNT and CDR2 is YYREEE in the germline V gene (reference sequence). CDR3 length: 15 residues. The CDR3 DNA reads TGTGCCAGTAGCTTGACGAGGGGGCAAGGGAATGAGCAGTTCTTC. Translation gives CASSLTRGQGNEQFF. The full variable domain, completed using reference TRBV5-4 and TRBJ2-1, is ETGVTQSPTHLIKTRGQQVTLRCSSQSGHNTVSWYQQALGQGPQFIFQYYREEENGRGNFPPRFSGLQFPNYSSELNVNALELDDSALYLCASSLTRGQGNEQFFGPGTRLTVL.

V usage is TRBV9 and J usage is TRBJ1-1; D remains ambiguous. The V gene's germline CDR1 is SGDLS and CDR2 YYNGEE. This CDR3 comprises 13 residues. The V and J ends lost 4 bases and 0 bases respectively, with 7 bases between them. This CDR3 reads CASSQILNTEAFF. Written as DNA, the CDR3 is TGTGCCAGCAGCCAGATCTTGAACACTGAAGCTTTCTTT.

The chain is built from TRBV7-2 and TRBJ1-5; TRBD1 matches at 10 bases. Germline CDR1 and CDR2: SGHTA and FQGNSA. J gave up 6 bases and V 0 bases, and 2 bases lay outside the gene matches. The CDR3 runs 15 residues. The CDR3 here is CASSLARDRGQPQHF. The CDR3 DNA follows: TGTGCCAGCAGCTTAGCCCGGGACAGGGGTCAGCCCCAGCATTTT.

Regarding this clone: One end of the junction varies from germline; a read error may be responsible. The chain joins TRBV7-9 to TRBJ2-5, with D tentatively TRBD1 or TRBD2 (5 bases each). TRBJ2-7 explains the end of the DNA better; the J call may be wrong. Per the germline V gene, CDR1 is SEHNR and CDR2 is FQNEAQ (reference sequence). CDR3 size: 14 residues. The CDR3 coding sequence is TGTGCCAGCAGGTTAGAGGGGCCCTCCTACGAGCAGTACTTC. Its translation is CASRLEGPSYEQYF.

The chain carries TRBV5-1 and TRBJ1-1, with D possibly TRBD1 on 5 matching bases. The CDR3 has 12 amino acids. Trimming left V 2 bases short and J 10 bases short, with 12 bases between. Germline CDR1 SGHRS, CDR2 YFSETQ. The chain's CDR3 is CASSLAGGRAFF. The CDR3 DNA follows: TGCGCCAGCAGCTTAGCGGGGGGGAGAGCTTTCTTT.

The CDR3 DNA sequence: TGCGCCAGCAGCGTAGATCAGGGGTATCTATCTGAAGCTTTCTTT. As protein: CASSVDQGYLSEAFF. This chain connects TRBV5-1 to TRBJ1-1, with a weak D call TRBD1 (6 bases). V lost 4 bases, J lost 6 bases, and 19 bases lay in between. Germline V CDR1 and CDR2: SGHRS, YFSETQ. This CDR3 has 15 residues.

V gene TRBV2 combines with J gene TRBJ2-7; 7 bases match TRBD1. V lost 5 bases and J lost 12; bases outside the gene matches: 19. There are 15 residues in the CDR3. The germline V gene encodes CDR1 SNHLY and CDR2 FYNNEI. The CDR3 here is CASSPAHPFRTGLYF. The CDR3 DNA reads TGTGCCAGCAGTCCAGCGCATCCCTTCCGGACAGGACTGTACTTC.

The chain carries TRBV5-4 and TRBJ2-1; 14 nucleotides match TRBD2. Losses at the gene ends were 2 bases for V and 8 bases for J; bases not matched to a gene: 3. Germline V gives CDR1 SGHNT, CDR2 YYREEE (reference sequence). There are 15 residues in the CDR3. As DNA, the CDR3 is TGTGCCAGCAGCTTTCGACTAGCGGGAGGGGATGAGCAGTTCTTC. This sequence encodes CASSFRLAGGDEQFF.

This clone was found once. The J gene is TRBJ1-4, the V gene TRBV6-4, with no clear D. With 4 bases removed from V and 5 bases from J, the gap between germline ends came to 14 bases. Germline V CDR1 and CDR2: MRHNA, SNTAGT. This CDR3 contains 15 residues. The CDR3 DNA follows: TGTGCCAGCAGTGCCAATACAGAGCCGAATGAAAAACTGTTTTTT. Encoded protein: CASSANTEPNEKLFF.

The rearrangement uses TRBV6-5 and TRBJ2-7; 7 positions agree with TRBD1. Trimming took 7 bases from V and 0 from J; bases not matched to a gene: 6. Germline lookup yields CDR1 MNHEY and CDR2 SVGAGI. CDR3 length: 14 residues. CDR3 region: CASKRGQDSYEQYF. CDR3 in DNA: TGTGCCAGCAAGCGTGGACAGGACTCCTACGAGCAGTACTTC.

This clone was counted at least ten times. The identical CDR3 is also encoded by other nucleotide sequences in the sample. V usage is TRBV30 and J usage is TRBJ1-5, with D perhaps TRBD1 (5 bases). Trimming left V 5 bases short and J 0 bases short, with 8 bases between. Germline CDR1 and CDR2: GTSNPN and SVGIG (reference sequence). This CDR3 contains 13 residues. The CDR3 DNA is TGTGCCTGGTCGGGGGATAGCAATCAGCCCCAGCATTTT. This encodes CAWSGDSNQPQHF.

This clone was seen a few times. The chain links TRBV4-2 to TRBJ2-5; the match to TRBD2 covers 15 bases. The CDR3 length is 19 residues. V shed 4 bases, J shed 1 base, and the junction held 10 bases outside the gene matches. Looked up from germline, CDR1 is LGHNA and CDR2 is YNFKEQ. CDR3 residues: CASSRGLAGGSTRQETQYF. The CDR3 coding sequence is TGTGCCAGCAGCCGCGGACTAGCGGGAGGGTCGACACGCCAAGAGACCCAGTACTTC.

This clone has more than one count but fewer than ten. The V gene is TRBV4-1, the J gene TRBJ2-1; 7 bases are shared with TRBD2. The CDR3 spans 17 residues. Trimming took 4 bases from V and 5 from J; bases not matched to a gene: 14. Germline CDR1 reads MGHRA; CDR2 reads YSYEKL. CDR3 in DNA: TGCGCCAGCAGCCGGCACAGCGGGATAGCAACCAACAATGAGCAGTTCTTC. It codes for CASSRHSGIATNNEQFF.

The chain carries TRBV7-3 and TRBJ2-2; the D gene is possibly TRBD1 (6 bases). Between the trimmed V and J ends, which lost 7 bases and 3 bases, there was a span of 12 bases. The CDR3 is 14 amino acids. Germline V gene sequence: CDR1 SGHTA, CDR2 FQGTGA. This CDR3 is CASNTRGYTGELFF. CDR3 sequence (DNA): TGTGCCAGCAATACCAGGGGCTACACCGGGGAGCTGTTTTTT.

CDR3 protein: CASSESVRGRTEAFF. Here the CDR3 DNA reads TGTGCCAGCAGTGAATCGGTCAGGGGGCGGACTGAAGCTTTCTTT. This chain connects TRBV25-1 to TRBJ1-1, with 8 bases that match TRBD1. With 1 base clipped from V and 5 bases from J, the junction kept 6 bases outside the gene matches. CDR3 length: 15 residues. Germline V gene data show CDR1 as MGHDK and CDR2 as SYGVNS.

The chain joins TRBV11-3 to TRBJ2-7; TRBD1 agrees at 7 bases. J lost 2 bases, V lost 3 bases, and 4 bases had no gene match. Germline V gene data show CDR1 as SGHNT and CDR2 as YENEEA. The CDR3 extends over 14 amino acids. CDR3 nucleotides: TGTGCCAGCAGCTTCTTGACAGGGACCTACGAGCAGTACTTC. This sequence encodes CASSFLTGTYEQYF.

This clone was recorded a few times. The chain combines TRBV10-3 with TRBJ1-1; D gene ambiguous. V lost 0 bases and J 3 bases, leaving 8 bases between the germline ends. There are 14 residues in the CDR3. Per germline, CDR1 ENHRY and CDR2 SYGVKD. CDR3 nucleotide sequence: TGTGCCATCAGTGAGTCGTCAGGTTACACTGAAGCTTTCTTT. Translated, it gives CAISESSGYTEAFF.

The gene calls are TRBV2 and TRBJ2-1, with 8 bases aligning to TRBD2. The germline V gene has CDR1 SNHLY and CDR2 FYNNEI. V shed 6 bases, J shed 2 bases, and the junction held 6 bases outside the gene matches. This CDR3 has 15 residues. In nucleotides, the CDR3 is TGTGCCAGCAGCCCGGGGGGGCGGGCCTACAATGAGCAGTTCTTC. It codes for CASSPGGRAYNEQFF.

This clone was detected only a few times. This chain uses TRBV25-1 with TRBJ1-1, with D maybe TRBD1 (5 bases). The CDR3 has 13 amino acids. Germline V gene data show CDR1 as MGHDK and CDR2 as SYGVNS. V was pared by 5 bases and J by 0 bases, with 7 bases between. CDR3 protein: CASSKQVNTEAFF. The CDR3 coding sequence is TGTGCCAGCAGTAAACAGGTGAACACTGAAGCTTTCTTT.

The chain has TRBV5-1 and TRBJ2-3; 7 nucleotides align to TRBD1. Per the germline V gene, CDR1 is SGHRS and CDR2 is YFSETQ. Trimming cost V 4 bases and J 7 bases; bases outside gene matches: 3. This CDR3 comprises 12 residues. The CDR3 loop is CASSPGQNTQYF. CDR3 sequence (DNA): TGCGCCAGCAGCCCGGGACAGAATACGCAGTATTTT.

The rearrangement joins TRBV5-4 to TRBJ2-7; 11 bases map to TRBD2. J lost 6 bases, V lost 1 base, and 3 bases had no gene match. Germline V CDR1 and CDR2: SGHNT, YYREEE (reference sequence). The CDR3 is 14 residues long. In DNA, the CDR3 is TGTGCCAGCAGCTTGAGCCTAGCGGGAGGCGAGCAGTACTTC. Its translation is CASSLSLAGGEQYF.

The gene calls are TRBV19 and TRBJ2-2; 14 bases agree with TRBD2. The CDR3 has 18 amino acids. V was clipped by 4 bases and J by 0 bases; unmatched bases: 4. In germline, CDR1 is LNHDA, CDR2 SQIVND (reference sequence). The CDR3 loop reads CASSTLGLAGANTGELFF. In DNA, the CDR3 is TGTGCCAGTAGTACCCTGGGACTAGCGGGGGCGAACACCGGGGAGCTGTTTTTT.

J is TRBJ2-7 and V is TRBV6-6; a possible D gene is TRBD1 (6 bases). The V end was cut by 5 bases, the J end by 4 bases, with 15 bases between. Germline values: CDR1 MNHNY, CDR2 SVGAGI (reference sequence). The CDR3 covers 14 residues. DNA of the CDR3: TGTGCCAGCAGTCTCACCGGGACAACTTACGAGCAGTACTTC. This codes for CASSLTGTTYEQYF.

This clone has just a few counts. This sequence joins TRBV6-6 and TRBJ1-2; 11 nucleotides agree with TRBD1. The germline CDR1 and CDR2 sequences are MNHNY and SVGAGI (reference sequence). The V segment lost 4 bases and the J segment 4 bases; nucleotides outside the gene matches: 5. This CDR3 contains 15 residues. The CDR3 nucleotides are TGTGCCAGCAGTTCCGGGACAGGGGGTAGCTATGGCTACACCTTC. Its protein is CASSSGTGGSYGYTF.

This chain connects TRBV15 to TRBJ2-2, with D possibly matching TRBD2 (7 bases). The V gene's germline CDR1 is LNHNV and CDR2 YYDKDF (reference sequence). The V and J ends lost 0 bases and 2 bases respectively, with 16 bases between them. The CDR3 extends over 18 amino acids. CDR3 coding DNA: TGTGCCACCAGCAGAGATTGGGGGGAGGGGGGAAACACCGGGGAGCTGTTTTTT. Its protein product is CATSRDWGEGGNTGELFF.

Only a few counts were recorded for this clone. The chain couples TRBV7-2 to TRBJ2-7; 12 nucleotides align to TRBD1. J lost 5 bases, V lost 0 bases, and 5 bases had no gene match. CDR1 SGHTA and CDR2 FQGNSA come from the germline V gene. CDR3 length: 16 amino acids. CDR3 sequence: CASSLAGQGAWDEQYF. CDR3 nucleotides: TGTGCCAGCAGCTTAGCGGGACAGGGGGCTTGGGACGAGCAGTACTTC. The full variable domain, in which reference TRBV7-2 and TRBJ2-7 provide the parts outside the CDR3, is GAGVSQSPSNKVTEKGKDVELRCDPISGHTALYWYRQSLGQGLEFLIYFQGNSAPDKSGLPSDRFSAERTGGSVSTLTIQRTQQEDSAVYLCASSLAGQGAWDEQYFGPGTRLTVT.

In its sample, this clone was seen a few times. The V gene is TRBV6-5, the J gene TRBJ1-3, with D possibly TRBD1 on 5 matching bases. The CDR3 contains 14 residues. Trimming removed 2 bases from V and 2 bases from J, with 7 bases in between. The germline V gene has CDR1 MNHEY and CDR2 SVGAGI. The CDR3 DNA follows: TGTGCCAGCAGTTACCAGGGAACTGGAAACACCATATATTTT. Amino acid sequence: CASSYQGTGNTIYF.

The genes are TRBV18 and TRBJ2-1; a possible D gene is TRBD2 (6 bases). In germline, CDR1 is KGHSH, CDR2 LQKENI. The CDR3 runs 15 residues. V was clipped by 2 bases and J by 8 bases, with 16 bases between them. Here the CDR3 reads CASSPGGIATDEQFF. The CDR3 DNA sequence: TGTGCCAGCTCACCAGGCGGGATCGCTACAGATGAGCAGTTCTTC.

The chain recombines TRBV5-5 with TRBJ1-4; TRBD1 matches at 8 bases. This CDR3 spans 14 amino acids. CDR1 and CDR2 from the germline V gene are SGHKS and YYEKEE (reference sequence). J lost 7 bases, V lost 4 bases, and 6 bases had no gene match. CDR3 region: CASSADRGLEKLFF. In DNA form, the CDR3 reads TGTGCCAGCAGCGCAGACAGGGGACTTGAAAAACTGTTTTTT.